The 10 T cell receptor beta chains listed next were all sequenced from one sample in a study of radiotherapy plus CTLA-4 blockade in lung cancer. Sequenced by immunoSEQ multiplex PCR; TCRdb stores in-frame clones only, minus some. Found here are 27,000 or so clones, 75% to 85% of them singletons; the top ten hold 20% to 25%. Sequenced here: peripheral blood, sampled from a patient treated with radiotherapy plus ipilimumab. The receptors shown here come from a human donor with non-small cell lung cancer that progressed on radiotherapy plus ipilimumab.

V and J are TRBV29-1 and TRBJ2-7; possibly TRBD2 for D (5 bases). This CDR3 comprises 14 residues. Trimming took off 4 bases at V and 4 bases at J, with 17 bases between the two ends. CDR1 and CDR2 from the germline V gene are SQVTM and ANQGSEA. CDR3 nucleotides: TGCAGCGTTGGTTTCCGGGGTGGTCGGTACGAGCAGTACTTC. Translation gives CSVGFRGGRYEQYF.

The CDR3 DNA follows: TGTGCCAGCAGTCCTTCGGGGCAGGGGGGCAATCAGCCCCAGCATTTT. It specifies CASSPSGQGGNQPQHF. The rearrangement links TRBV28 to TRBJ1-5; 7 bases agree with TRBD1. V lost 5 bases and J lost 2; bases outside the gene matches: 9. The CDR3 totals 16 residues. Germline CDR1 MDHEN, CDR2 SYDVKM.

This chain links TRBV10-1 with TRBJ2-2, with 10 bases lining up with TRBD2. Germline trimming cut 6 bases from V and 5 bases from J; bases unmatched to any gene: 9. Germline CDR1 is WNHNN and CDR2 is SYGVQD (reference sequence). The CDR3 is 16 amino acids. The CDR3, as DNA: TGCGCCAGCAGGCAGCGGGGGGGGTCGGTAACCGGGGAGCTGTTTTTT. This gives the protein CASRQRGGSVTGELFF.

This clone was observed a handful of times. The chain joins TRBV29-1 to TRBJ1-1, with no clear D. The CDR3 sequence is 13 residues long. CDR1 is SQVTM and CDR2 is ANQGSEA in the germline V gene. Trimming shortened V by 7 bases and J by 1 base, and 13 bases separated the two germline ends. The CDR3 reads CSASEGTNTEAFF. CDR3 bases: TGCAGCGCATCGGAGGGCACGAACACTGAAGCTTTCTTT.

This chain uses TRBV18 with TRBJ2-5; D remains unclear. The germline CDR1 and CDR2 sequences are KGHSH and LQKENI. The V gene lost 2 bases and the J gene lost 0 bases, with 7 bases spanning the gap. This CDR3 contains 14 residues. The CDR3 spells CASSPDTNQETQYF. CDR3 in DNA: TGTGCCAGCTCACCAGATACGAACCAAGAGACCCAGTACTTC.

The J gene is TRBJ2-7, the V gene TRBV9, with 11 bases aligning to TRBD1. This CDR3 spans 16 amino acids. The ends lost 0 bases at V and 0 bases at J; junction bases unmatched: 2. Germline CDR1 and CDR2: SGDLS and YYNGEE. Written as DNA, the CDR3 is TGTGCCAGCAGCGTAGGAGGGACAGGGGGCTCCTACGAGCAGTACTTC. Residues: CASSVGGTGGSYEQYF.

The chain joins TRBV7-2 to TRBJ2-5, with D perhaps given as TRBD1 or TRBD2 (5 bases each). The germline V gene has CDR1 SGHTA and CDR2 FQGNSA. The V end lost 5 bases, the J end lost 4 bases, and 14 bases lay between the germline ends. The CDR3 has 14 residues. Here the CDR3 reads CASSPLGEPETQYF. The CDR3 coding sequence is TGTGCCAGCAGCCCGCTGGGGGAACCAGAGACCCAGTACTTC.

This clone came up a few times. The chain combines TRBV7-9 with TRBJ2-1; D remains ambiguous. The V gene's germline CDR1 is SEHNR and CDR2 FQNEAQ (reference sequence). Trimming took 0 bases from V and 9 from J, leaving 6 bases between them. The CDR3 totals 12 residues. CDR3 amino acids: CASSLALIEQFF. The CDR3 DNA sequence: TGTGCCAGCAGCTTAGCGCTGATTGAGCAGTTCTTC.

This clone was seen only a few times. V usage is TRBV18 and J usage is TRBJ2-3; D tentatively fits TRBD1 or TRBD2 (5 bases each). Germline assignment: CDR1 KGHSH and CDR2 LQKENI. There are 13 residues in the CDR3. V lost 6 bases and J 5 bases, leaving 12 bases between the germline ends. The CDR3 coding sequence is TGTGCCAGCTCCCCGGGACCCTTAGATACGCAGTATTTT. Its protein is CASSPGPLDTQYF.

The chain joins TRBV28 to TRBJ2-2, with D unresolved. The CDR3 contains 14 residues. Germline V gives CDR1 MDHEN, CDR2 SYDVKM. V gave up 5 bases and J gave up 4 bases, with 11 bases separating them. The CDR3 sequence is CASSPQAGTGELFF. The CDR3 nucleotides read TGTGCCAGCAGTCCGCAGGCAGGCACCGGGGAGCTGTTTTTT. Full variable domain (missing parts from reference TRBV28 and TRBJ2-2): DVKVTQSSRYLVKRTGEKVFLECVQDMDHENMFWYRQDPGLGLRLIYFSYDVKMKEKGDIPEGYSVSREKKERFSLILESASTNQTSMYLCASSPQAGTGELFFGEGSRLTVL.